This T cell receptor beta chain was sequenced during a study of immune heterogeneity within non-small cell lung tumors. V was clipped by 7 bases and J by 8 bases, with 11 bases between them. This CDR3 is 11 amino acids long. Germline CDR1 and CDR2: GTSNPN and SVGIG (reference sequence). Genomic DNA extracted from bulk tumor tissue served as template. A total of 450 to 700 ng was used per sample. While surgery was under way, several biopsies spaced far apart were taken per primary tumor. Newly diagnosed with untreated non-small cell lung cancer, the patients underwent curative surgery. This clonotype is large within its sample. Its antigen is not identified. TCR beta CDR3 was amplified by multiplex PCR, first round 10 cycles, 32 V and 13 J primers. TCRdb re-called the multiplex PCR reads with MiXCR, one entry per CDR3 protein. This table has under 2,500 distinct CDR3 sequences, 20% to 30% appearing once.

The study's findings and limits: Both recurring identical dominant CDR3 beta clonotypes and site-unique high-frequency clones were observed across tumor sites within a patient.

The receptor was isolated from a woman in her sixties or seventies with non-small cell lung cancer. The chain combines TRBV30 with TRBJ2-2; D perhaps matches TRBD1 (5 bases). The sequenced sample consisted of lung tumor tissue. CDR3 loop: CAFRVIGELFF. For the CDR3, the DNA is TGTGCCTTCAGGGTCATAGGGGAGCTGTTTTTT.